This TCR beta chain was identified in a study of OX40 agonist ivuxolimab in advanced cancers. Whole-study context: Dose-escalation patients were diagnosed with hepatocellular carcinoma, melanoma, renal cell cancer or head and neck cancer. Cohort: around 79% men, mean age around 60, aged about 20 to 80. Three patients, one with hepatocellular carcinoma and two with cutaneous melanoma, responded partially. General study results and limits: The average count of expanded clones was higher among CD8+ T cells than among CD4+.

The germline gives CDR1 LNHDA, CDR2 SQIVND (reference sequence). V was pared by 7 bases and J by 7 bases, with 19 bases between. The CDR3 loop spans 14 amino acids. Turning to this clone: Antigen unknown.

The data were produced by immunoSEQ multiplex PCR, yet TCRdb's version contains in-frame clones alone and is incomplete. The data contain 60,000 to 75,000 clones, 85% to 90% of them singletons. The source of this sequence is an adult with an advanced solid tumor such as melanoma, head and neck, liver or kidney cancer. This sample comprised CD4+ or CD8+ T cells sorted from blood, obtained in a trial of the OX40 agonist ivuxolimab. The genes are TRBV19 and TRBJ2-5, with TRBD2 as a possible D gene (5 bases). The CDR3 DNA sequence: TGTGCCAGTACCATGACGGGATTCGGCGGGACCCAGTACTTC. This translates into CASTMTGFGGTQYF.